Following are 17 T cell receptor beta chains from one sample sequenced in a study of T-cell reconstitution after alpha-beta-depleted transplantation in children. This sample's TCRbeta library carried unique molecular identifier barcodes. MiXCR, run by TCRdb on the PCR reads, gives a single entry per CDR3 protein. The sample has some 600,000 distinct CDR3 sequences; about an eighth are singletons. This sample comprised PBMCs, mostly from graft donor cells, obtained 360 days after TCRalphabeta/CD19-depleted stem cell transplant. These receptors all come from a male patient under 18 who had a stem cell transplant for acute myeloid leukemia, so the T cells may come from the graft donor.

This clonotype was counted between two and nine times. The chain carries TRBV19 and TRBJ1-5, with 7 bases aligning to TRBD1. J lost 6 bases, V lost 5 bases, and 7 bases had no gene match. This CDR3 has 14 residues. The germline CDR1 and CDR2 sequences are LNHDA and SQIVND (reference sequence). CDR3 sequence reads: CASSDEGAGQPQHF. In DNA, the CDR3 is TGTGCCAGTAGTGACGAGGGGGCGGGTCAGCCCCAGCATTTT.

The V and J genes are TRBV7-9 and TRBJ1-3; unclear D gene. Trimming stripped 1 base from V and 0 bases from J, with 7 bases between. Per the germline V gene, CDR1 is SEHNR and CDR2 is FQNEAQ (reference sequence). The CDR3 consists of 15 residues. The CDR3 nucleotides read TGTGCCAGCAGCTTAGAAGGGATCTCTGGAAACACCATATATTTT. Its translation is CASSLEGISGNTIYF. Looking up the rest from reference TRBV7-9 and TRBJ1-3 gives the full variable domain: DTGVSQNPRHKITKRGQNVTFRCDPISEHNRLYWYRQTLGQGPEFLTYFQNEAQLEKSRLLSDRFSAERPKGSFSTLEIQRTEQGDSAMYLCASSLEGISGNTIYFGEGSWLTVV.

This clonotype was picked up many times. V is TRBV28 and J is TRBJ2-1; 7 nucleotides align to TRBD2. This CDR3 region has 18 residues. J was trimmed by 13 bases and V by 3 bases; bases with no gene match: 24. Germline V lookup: CDR1 MDHEN, CDR2 SYDVKM. The DNA for the CDR3 is TGTGCCAGCAGTTTCACAACCCCTAGCGGACCCCCAAAAGGTGGACAGTTCTTC. Encoded protein: CASSFTTPSGPPKGGQFF.

This clonotype has a handful of counts. The J gene is TRBJ2-7, the V gene TRBV20-1, with D maybe TRBD2 (6 bases). V was cut by 4 bases and J by 2 bases, with 15 bases left in between. Germline CDR1 reads DFQATT; CDR2 reads SNEGSKA (reference sequence). This CDR3 comprises 14 residues. CDR3: CSATPIAAPYEQYF. For the CDR3, the DNA is TGCAGTGCTACCCCAATAGCGGCCCCCTACGAGCAGTACTTC.

The chain joins TRBV20-1 to TRBJ2-2; no clear D. CDR1 is DFQATT and CDR2 is SNEGSKA in the germline V gene (reference sequence). The ends were cut back, 1 base at V and 6 bases at J, with 18 bases in the middle. The CDR3 length is 16 residues. Written as DNA, the CDR3 is TGCAGTGCTAGAGGTCCCTGGAAAGATGGGGCCGGGGAGCTGTTTTTT. This sequence encodes CSARGPWKDGAGELFF.

The V gene is TRBV29-1, the J gene TRBJ2-1, with D possibly being TRBD1 (5 bases). The germline V gene has CDR1 SQVTM and CDR2 ANQGSEA. The CDR3 runs 15 residues. The V and J ends lost 2 bases and 6 bases respectively, with 17 bases between them. DNA of the CDR3: TGCAGCGTTGAACAAGACAGTATAGGGTTCAATGAGCAGTTCTTC. It codes for CSVEQDSIGFNEQFF.

The gene calls are TRBV3-1 and TRBJ2-1, with 10 positions matching TRBD2. V shed 6 bases and J 5 bases; nucleotides not matched to a gene: 13. CDR3 size: 17 residues. The germline CDR1 and CDR2 sequences are LGHDT and YNNKEL (reference sequence). In DNA form, the CDR3 reads TGTGCCAGCAGACTAGGTCTAGCGGGAGTTGGAGACAATGAGCAGTTCTTC. As protein: CASRLGLAGVGDNEQFF.

The table lists this clonotype with a few counts. The chain combines TRBV25-1 with TRBJ2-2, with D tentatively TRBD2 (5 bases). The length of the CDR3 is 13 residues. Trimming removed 4 bases from V and 6 bases from J, with 9 bases in between. Germline lookup yields CDR1 MGHDK and CDR2 SYGVNS. The CDR3 bases are TGTGCCAGCAGTGGCCGGGGATCCGGGGAGCTGTTTTTT. It specifies CASSGRGSGELFF.

This chain uses TRBV25-1 with TRBJ1-1; 7 nucleotides match TRBD1. Germline V CDR1 and CDR2: MGHDK, SYGVNS. J gave up 1 base and V 1 base, and 9 bases lay outside the gene matches. This CDR3 comprises 17 residues. CDR3 sequence (DNA): TGTGCCAGCAGTGAATTTGAAGGGGGCGCGGGGAACACTGAAGCTTTCTTT. This gives the protein CASSEFEGGAGNTEAFF.

V is TRBV12-3 or TRBV12-4 and J is TRBJ2-7; 8 bases match TRBD2. The junction had 7 bases not matched to a gene; V was cut back by 7 bases and J by 2 bases. The CDR3 is 14 residues long. The CDR3 DNA reads as TGTGCCAGCACCCGACGTAGCGGGGCCTACGAGCAGTACTTC. Its protein product is CASTRRSGAYEQYF.

The chain recombines TRBV9 with TRBJ1-2; no definite D call. This CDR3 spans 16 amino acids. The V and J ends lost 0 bases and 6 bases respectively, with 18 bases between them. Germline V gene sequence: CDR1 SGDLS, CDR2 YYNGEE. The chain's CDR3 is CASSVVPGVLADGYTF. For the CDR3, the DNA is TGTGCCAGCAGCGTAGTCCCTGGGGTCCTAGCGGATGGCTACACCTTC.

The V call is TRBV28, the J call TRBJ2-7, with 8 positions matching TRBD1. Germline V gene sequence: CDR1 MDHEN, CDR2 SYDVKM. This CDR3 comprises 15 residues. V shed 8 bases, J shed 8 bases, and the junction held 17 bases outside the gene matches. The DNA for the CDR3 is TGTGCCAGCCTTGACAGGGGCCCGCTAAGTATGAAGCAGTACTTC. It yields the protein CASLDRGPLSMKQYF.

The CDR3, as DNA: TGCAGTGCTAGAGCCCCGGGACTAGCGGCACGAATCCCCTACGAGCAGTACTTC. Encoded protein: CSARAPGLAARIPYEQYF. This rearrangement joins TRBV20-1 to TRBJ2-7, with 11 bases that match TRBD2. The CDR3 extends over 18 amino acids. From germline, CDR1 is DFQATT and CDR2 SNEGSKA (reference sequence). The junction had 13 bases not matched to a gene; V was cut back by 1 base and J by 2 bases.

This rearrangement joins TRBV7-6 to TRBJ2-2; 7 bases are a match to TRBD1. Germline CDR1 reads SGHVS; CDR2 reads FNYEAQ. Germline trimming cut 5 bases from V and 4 bases from J; bases unmatched to any gene: 1. This CDR3 has 13 residues. Here the CDR3 reads CASSGTVTGELFF. The DNA of the CDR3 is TGTGCCAGCAGCGGGACAGTCACCGGGGAGCTGTTTTTT.

V usage is TRBV12-3 or TRBV12-4 and J usage is TRBJ2-7; D call uncertain. This CDR3 region has 16 residues. V gave up 3 bases and J gave up 1 base, with 16 bases separating them. CDR3 sequence reads: CASSFYMLDHSYEQYF. CDR3 in DNA: TGTGCCAGCAGTTTCTATATGCTAGACCATTCCTACGAGCAGTACTTC.

In this sample, this clonotype turned up many times. The V gene is TRBV12-3 or TRBV12-4, the J gene TRBJ2-7, with 9 nucleotides matching TRBD2. Trimming at V came to 1 base and at J to 2 bases, leaving 9 bases not matched to a gene. CDR3 length: 17 residues. The CDR3 nucleotides read TGTGCCAGCAGTTTAGAGGCGGGAGGGTCCAGGCCCTACGAGCAGTACTTC. This codes for CASSLEAGGSRPYEQYF.

This clonotype was seen ten or more times. In DNA, the CDR3 is TGTGCCAGCACCCCGAGGGGGAGGGCCTTCGGCGATACGCAGTATTTT. Its protein is CASTPRGRAFGDTQYF. The chain uses TRBV2 and TRBJ2-3, with D perhaps matching TRBD2 (7 bases). The CDR3 has 16 residues. Trimming removed 7 bases from V and 6 bases from J, with 23 bases in between. Germline V gene sequence: CDR1 SNHLY, CDR2 FYNNEI.